This TCR beta chain was captured in a study of a mutant IDH1 vaccine in newly diagnosed glioma. Study summary: Vaccine dosing followed radiotherapy by 4-6 weeks, or accompanied temozolomide cycles. Study-level results: Alterations occurring in top peripheral T cell clonotypes seemed unrelated to pseudoprogression.

Concerning this clone itself: Its matching antigen is unknown.

The repertoire was sequenced with immunoSEQ multiplex PCR; TCRdb's copy has only in-frame clones and lacks some. The profile shows approximately 40,000 clones, roughly 74% of them singletons. Trimming removed 4 bases from V and 5 bases from J; junction bases left unmatched: 4. CDR3 length equals 13 residues. CDR1 is SEHNR and CDR2 is FQNEAQ in the germline V gene (reference sequence). Time point defined: week 5, during vaccination. Vaccination used 300 ug of mutant IDH1 20-mer peptide per dose, with topical imiquimod. Patients carried new grade 3 or 4 IDH1-mutant astrocytomas lacking nuclear ATRX. This specimen consisted of PBMCs, obtained from a glioma patient whose treatment included an IDH1 peptide vaccine. The chain has TRBV7-9 and TRBJ1-1; 7 nucleotides agree with TRBD1. The sequence was collected from a man aged 40-49 years with glioma. CDR3: CASSSQGGTEAFF. The CDR3 DNA follows: TGTGCCAGCAGCTCCCAGGGGGGTACTGAAGCTTTCTTT.